The entry below gives a single TCR beta chain sequence along with its context. Its antigen remains unidentified. Clones were sequenced by immunoSEQ multiplex PCR, and TCRdb holds only the in-frame ones, with some missing. The sample records fewer than 25,000 clones, approximately 64% being singletons. Sequencing followed a ViraFEST assay step that expanded antigen-specific CD4+ T cells with viral peptide pools. Cultured cells yielded isolated CD4+ T cells after approximately nine days. Negative nucleocapsid antibody tests before and after vaccination confirmed no previous SARS-CoV-2 infection. Every well got around 2 million PBMC, which were grown with about 10 IU/ml IL-2 and about 9.7 ug/ml peptides. Cells had half their medium changed to IL-2 medium on days 3 and 7. This CDR3 contains 15 residues. J was trimmed by 5 bases and V by 5 bases; bases with no gene match: 10. Germline CDR1 MNHEY, CDR2 SVGAGI.

These data come from a study of vaccination effects on CD4 cells after COVID-19. Overall study results and limits: Early post-infection timepoints were absent, and convalescent patients were few. Pronounced clonal contraction occurred in clones induced by infection and by vaccine late after vaccination.

The sample in question was CD4+ T cells from PBMCs cultured with HCoV-NL63 spike peptides, obtained before COVID-19 vaccination. The receptor was derived from a human donor who received a COVID-19 vaccine. The chain couples TRBV6-5 to TRBJ2-7; 9 bases fit TRBD1. CDR3 sequence reads: CASSSLVTGGNEQYF. Written as DNA, the CDR3 is TGTGCCAGCAGTAGCCTTGTGACAGGGGGGAACGAGCAGTACTTC.